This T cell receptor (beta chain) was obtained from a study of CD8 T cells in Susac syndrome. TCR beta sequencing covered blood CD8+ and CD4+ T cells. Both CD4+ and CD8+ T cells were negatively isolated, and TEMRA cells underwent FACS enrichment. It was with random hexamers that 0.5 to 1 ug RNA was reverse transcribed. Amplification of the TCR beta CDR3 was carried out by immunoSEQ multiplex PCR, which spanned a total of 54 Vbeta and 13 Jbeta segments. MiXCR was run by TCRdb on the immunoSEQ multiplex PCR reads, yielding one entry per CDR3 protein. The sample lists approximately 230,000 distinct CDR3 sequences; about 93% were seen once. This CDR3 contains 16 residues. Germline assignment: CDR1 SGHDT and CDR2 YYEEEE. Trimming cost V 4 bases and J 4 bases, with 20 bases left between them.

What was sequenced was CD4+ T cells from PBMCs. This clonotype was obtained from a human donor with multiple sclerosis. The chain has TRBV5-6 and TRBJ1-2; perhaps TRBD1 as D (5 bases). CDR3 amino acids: CASSPEAGTSPYGYTF. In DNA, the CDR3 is TGTGCCAGCAGCCCAGAAGCCGGGACCAGCCCCTATGGCTACACCTTC.